These 24 T cell receptor beta chains were all obtained from the same sample, sequenced in a study of blood T cell repertoires in COVID-19. TCRdb's copy holds only in-frame clones and misses some; the assay was immunoSEQ multiplex PCR. The profile covers about 260,000 clones, with 88% appearing a single time and 0.7% taken by the ten largest. Source material: peripheral blood. The receptors derive from a human donor in a cohort sampled during active COVID-19.

This chain connects TRBV11-3 to TRBJ2-1, with 9 bases fitting TRBD1. The V segment lost 2 bases and the J segment 6 bases; nucleotides outside the gene matches: 5. The length of the CDR3 is 15 residues. The germline CDR1 and CDR2 sequences are SGHNT and YENEEA. The DNA for the CDR3 is TGTGCCAGCAGCTTAACGGGACAGGGTTTCAATGAGCAGTTCTTC. Translation gives CASSLTGQGFNEQFF.

This clone was observed once. Here the CDR3 reads CASSHPDRGGYEQYF. CDR3 bases: TGCGCCAGCAGTCACCCGGACCGGGGGGGGTACGAGCAGTACTTC. The rearrangement uses TRBV23-1 and TRBJ2-7; 8 nucleotides agree with TRBD2. TRBV23-1 is an ORF, and what it does is uncertain. Trimming cost V 3 bases and J 4 bases; bases outside gene matches: 8. The CDR3 extends over 15 amino acids.

V gene TRBV10-2 combines with J gene TRBJ1-2; D unresolved. Trimming removed 7 bases at V and 4 bases at J, with 13 bases between. CDR3 size: 13 residues. Per the germline V gene, CDR1 is WSHSY and CDR2 is SAAADI. Here the CDR3 reads CASTSGSRYGYTF. The CDR3 DNA reads TGCGCCAGCACCTCGGGTTCCCGCTATGGCTACACCTTC.

The rearrangement uses TRBV7-2 and TRBJ1-2; perhaps TRBD1 as D (6 bases). The V end was cut by 7 bases, the J end by 4 bases, with 13 bases between. Germline CDR1 SGHTA, CDR2 FQGNSA. This CDR3 spans 13 amino acids. DNA for the CDR3: TGTGCCAGCACCCAGAGGGGGTCCTATGGCTACACCTTC. Translating gives CASTQRGSYGYTF.

The genes are TRBV4-2 and TRBJ1-2, with D perhaps matching TRBD1 (6 bases). V gave up 1 base and J gave up 5 bases, with 11 bases separating them. Germline CDR1 LGHNA, CDR2 YNFKEQ. This CDR3 is 14 amino acids long. CDR3 nucleotide sequence: TGTGCCAGCAGCCAAGTCCGGCAGGGGTATGGCTACACCTTC. This sequence encodes CASSQVRQGYGYTF.

The chain combines TRBV6-2 or TRBV6-3 with TRBJ1-1; no clear D gene. V shed 2 bases and J shed 7 bases, with 8 bases lying between them. Germline V gene lookup returns CDR1 MNHEY and CDR2 SVGEGT. This CDR3 has 12 amino acids. CDR3 amino acids: CASSYPPLEAFF. CDR3 DNA: TGTGCCAGCAGTTACCCCCCCCTTGAAGCTTTCTTT.

The chain is built from TRBV21-1 and TRBJ1-1; the table's D call, TRBD1, has no DNA check behind it. TRBV21-1 is a documented pseudogene. This CDR3 is built from 13 residues. The CDR3 sequence: CASRNRGRTEAFF. In nucleotides, the CDR3 is TGTGCCAGCAGAAACAGGGGGAGGACTGAAGCTTTCTTT.

The CDR3, as DNA: TGTGCCAGCAGCCCCACCTCCGGAGTCTCCTACGAGCAGTACTTC. As protein: CASSPTSGVSYEQYF. V gene TRBV7-9 combines with J gene TRBJ2-7; no clear D. This CDR3 has 15 amino acids. Germline CDR1 and CDR2: SEHNR and FQNEAQ (reference sequence). V lost 5 bases, J lost 0 bases, and 14 bases lay in between.

The chain has TRBV18 and TRBJ2-1; TRBD2 might be the D (6 bases). The CDR3 totals 17 residues. Germline lookup yields CDR1 KGHSH and CDR2 LQKENI. V was clipped by 0 bases and J by 10 bases, with 22 bases between them. The CDR3 region has the DNA TGTGCCAGCTCACCACCGGTTGGGGGGAGCTCCCGAGGGGAGCAGTTCTTC. It translates to CASSPPVGGSSRGEQFF.

Here the CDR3 reads CAWSGESSGNTIYF. CDR3 DNA: TGTGCCTGGAGTGGTGAGAGCTCTGGAAACACCATATATTTT. The chain uses TRBV30 and TRBJ1-3; no reliable D call. The CDR3 loop spans 14 amino acids. V was clipped by 1 base and J by 0 bases, with 7 bases between them. Per the germline V gene, CDR1 is GTSNPN and CDR2 is SVGIG (reference sequence).

The chain recombines TRBV7-9 with TRBJ2-2; D is perhaps TRBD2 (5 bases). The CDR3 length is 16 residues. Looked up from germline, CDR1 is SEHNR and CDR2 is FQNEAQ (reference sequence). Trimming stripped 2 bases from V and 6 bases from J, with 16 bases between. CDR3: CASSLTLPSRAGELFF. CDR3 DNA: TGTGCCAGCAGCTTAACCCTCCCTAGCCGGGCCGGGGAGCTGTTTTTT.

The V and J genes are TRBV11-1 and TRBJ2-2; perhaps TRBD1 as D (5 bases). Germline CDR1 and CDR2: SGHAT and FQDESV (reference sequence). The CDR3 covers 13 residues. Trimming removed 6 bases from V and 5 bases from J, with 10 bases in between. The CDR3 region is CASRWTTTGELFF. The CDR3, as DNA: TGTGCCAGCAGGTGGACAACAACCGGGGAGCTGTTTTTT.

The chain employs TRBV19 and TRBJ1-1; 8 nucleotides align to TRBD1. Germline V CDR1 and CDR2: LNHDA, SQIVND (reference sequence). Unmatched junction bases numbered 15, after V lost 5 bases and J lost 7 bases. The CDR3 is 16 amino acids. CDR3 in amino acids: CASSSGRTGNLGEAFF. The CDR3 DNA reads TGTGCCAGTAGTTCCGGACGGACAGGGAATTTGGGTGAAGCTTTCTTT.

This clone was recorded only once. The chain links TRBV25-1 to TRBJ1-4; TRBD1 aligns across 9 bases. The germline CDR1 and CDR2 sequences are MGHDK and SYGVNS. V was clipped by 3 bases and J by 8 bases; unmatched bases: 7. The CDR3 has 15 residues. The DNA of the CDR3 is TGTGCCAGCAGTGATTTAGCGGACAGGGGAGAAAAACTGTTTTTT. This translates into CASSDLADRGEKLFF.

This chain's CDR3 is CASSQSDRAYF. DNA for the CDR3: TGCGCCAGCAGCCAATCGGACAGGGCATACTTC. The V call is TRBV4-3, the J call TRBJ2-7, with 8 bases aligning to TRBD1. J gave up 13 bases and V 2 bases, and 4 bases lay outside the gene matches. The CDR3 has 11 residues. Germline CDR1 and CDR2: LGHNA and YSLEER.

J is TRBJ2-1 and V is TRBV9; 7 bases are shared with TRBD2. The CDR3 has 14 amino acids. Germline trimming cut 3 bases from V and 2 bases from J; bases unmatched to any gene: 2. Germline V gene data show CDR1 as SGDLS and CDR2 as YYNGEE. CDR3 DNA sequence: TGTGCCAGCAGCGAGCGGGACGCCTACAATGAGCAGTTCTTC. Translating it yields CASSERDAYNEQFF.

The CDR3 DNA is TGCGCCAGCAGCCAAGCATACACCGGGGAGCTGTTTTTT. It encodes CASSQAYTGELFF. The chain carries TRBV4-3 and TRBJ2-2; no clear D gene. The CDR3 has 13 amino acids. The germline V gene has CDR1 LGHNA and CDR2 YSLEER. V lost 1 base, J lost 3 bases, and 3 bases lay in between.

This rearrangement joins TRBV5-8 to TRBJ1-1; D gene uncertain. The V and J ends lost 0 bases and 5 bases respectively, with 14 bases between them. The CDR3 consists of 15 residues. The germline V gene encodes CDR1 SGHTS and CDR2 YDEGEE. The CDR3 sequence: CASSLDGRSWTEAFF. DNA for the CDR3: TGTGCCAGCAGCTTGGACGGGAGGAGTTGGACTGAAGCTTTCTTT. Based on the CDR3 plus reference TRBV5-8 and TRBJ1-1, the full variable domain is EAGVTQSPTHLIKTRGQQATLRCSPISGHTSVYWYQQALGLGLQFLLWYDEGEERNRGNFPPRFSGRQFPNYSSELNVNALELEDSALYLCASSLDGRSWTEAFFGQGTRLTVV.

The chain has TRBV9 and TRBJ2-2; 7 positions agree with TRBD1. With V trimmed by 0 bases and J by 5 bases, 7 bases remained unmatched. Per the germline V gene, CDR1 is SGDLS and CDR2 is YYNGEE. There are 16 residues in the CDR3. CDR3: CASSVARDRVTGELFF. In DNA, the CDR3 is TGTGCCAGCAGCGTAGCTCGCGACAGGGTGACCGGGGAGCTGTTTTTT.

This chain connects TRBV7-9 to TRBJ2-5; TRBD2 is a possible D gene (5 bases). The CDR3 consists of 13 residues. Trimming took 4 bases from V and 3 from J, leaving 9 bases between them. Germline CDR1 is SEHNR and CDR2 is FQNEAQ (reference sequence). The CDR3 DNA reads as TGTGCCAGCAGCTCCAGCGGAGAAGAGACCCAGTACTTC. Protein sequence: CASSSSGEETQYF.

For this clone: At one boundary the junction diverges from the germline segment, which might be a read error. V is TRBV7-7 and J is TRBJ1-1; D gene ambiguous. The CDR3 totals 13 residues. The germline V gene has CDR1 SSHAT and CDR2 FNYEAQ (reference sequence). CDR3 amino acids: CASSLELGHEAFF. The CDR3 DNA sequence: TGTGCTAGCAGCTTAGAGCTGGGCCATGAAGCTTTCTTT. The whole variable domain, remainder taken from reference TRBV7-7 and TRBJ1-1, is GAGVSQSPRYKVTKRGQDVTLRCDPISSHATLYWYQQALGQGPEFLTYFNYEAQPDKSGLPSDRFSAERPEGSISTLTIQRTEQRDSAMYRCASSLELGHEAFFGQGTRLTVV.

The CDR3 sequence: CASSIQVNQPQHF. CDR3 DNA: TGTGCCAGTAGTATACAGGTCAATCAGCCCCAGCATTTT. V usage is TRBV19 and J usage is TRBJ1-5; D gene ambiguous. Germline loops: CDR1 LNHDA, CDR2 SQIVND (reference sequence). The CDR3 loop spans 13 amino acids. V lost 2 bases to trimming and J lost 3 bases, with 5 bases between them.

This clone was seen a single time. The sample contains more than one DNA sequence encoding this CDR3. The V gene is TRBV18, the J gene TRBJ2-7; possibly TRBD2 for D (5 bases). Trimming pared 6 bases from V and 0 bases from J, leaving 9 bases between. The CDR3 runs 13 residues. Germline V gene data show CDR1 as KGHSH and CDR2 as LQKENI. The CDR3 coding sequence is TGTGCCAGCTCCCCGGGGAGCTCCTACGAGCAGTACTTC. This translates into CASSPGSSYEQYF.

The chain employs TRBV6-4 and TRBJ2-3; the D gene is possibly TRBD2 (5 bases). The length of the CDR3 is 14 residues. V was pared by 3 bases and J by 0 bases, with 7 bases between. The germline V gene encodes CDR1 MRHNA and CDR2 SNTAGT. CDR3 amino acids: CASSERGSTDTQYF. CDR3 sequence (DNA): TGTGCCAGCAGTGAACGGGGAAGCACAGATACGCAGTATTTT.